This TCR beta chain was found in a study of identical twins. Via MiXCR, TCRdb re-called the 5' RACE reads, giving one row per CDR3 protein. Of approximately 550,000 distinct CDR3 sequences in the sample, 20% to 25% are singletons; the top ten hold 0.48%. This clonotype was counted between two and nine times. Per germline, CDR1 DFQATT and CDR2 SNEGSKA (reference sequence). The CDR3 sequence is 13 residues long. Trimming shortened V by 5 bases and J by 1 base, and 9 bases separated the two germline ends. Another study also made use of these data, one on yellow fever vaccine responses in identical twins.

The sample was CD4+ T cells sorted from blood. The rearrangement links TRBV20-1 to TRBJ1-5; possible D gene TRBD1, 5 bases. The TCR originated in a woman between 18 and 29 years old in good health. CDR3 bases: TGCAGTGCTCCCGGGGGGAGCAATCAGCCCCAGCATTTT. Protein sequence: CSAPGGSNQPQHF.